This T cell receptor (beta chain) originates from a study of neurological immune-mediated disorders. Each CDR3 protein gets one entry after TCRdb re-called the 5' RACE reads with MiXCR. The data contain approximately 90,000 distinct CDR3 sequences, 3.5% of them seen just once; the ten biggest clones take up under 6.5%. In germline, CDR1 is DFQATT, CDR2 SNEGSKA (reference sequence). This CDR3 contains 17 residues. J gave up 4 bases and V 3 bases, and 13 bases lay outside the gene matches. There are many counts of this clonotype. Input material: PBMCs. This rearrangement joins TRBV20-1 to TRBJ2-7; 12 nucleotides agree with TRBD1. This sequence was found in a woman in her late teens or twenties with multiple sclerosis. CDR3 nucleotides: TGCAGTGCTAGGACCGCCCCCCGGGACAGGGGGCATTACGAGCAGTACTTC. It encodes CSARTAPRDRGHYEQYF.